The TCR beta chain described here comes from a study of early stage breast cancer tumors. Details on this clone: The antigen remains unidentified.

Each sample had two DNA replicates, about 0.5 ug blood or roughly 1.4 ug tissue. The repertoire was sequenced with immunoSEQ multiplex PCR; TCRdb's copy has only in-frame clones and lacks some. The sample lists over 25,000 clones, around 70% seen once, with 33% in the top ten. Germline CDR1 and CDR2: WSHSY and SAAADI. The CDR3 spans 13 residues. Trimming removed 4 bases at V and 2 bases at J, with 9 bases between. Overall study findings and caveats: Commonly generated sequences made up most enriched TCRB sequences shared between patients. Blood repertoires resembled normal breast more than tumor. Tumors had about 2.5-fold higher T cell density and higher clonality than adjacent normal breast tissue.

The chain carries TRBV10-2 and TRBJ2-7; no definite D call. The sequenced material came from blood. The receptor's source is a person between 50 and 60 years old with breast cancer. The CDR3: CASSAGRAYEQYF. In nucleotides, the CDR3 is TGCGCCAGCAGTGCAGGTCGAGCCTACGAGCAGTACTTC.